The 6 T cell receptor beta chains below come from one sample, sequenced in a study of T cell changes during pregnancy in multiple sclerosis (dated by TCRdb to between 2019 and 2020). The library was produced with the immunoSEQ multiplex PCR assay. The clones in this table, taken by TCRdb from immuneACCESS, are in-frame only. Not every clone is retained; where verified, under half of the shortfall comes from an unresolved V gene, and the cause of the rest is unknown. The sample data list approximately 40,000 clones, and more than 85% of these were observed just once. In total, the top ten clones hold about 8.3% of the sample. Sequencing used CD8+ T cells from peripheral blood mononuclear cells, obtained in the third trimester of pregnancy. The receptors stem from a female donor with multiple sclerosis, enrolled in a pregnancy study.

The chain links TRBV27 to TRBJ1-1; D might be TRBD1 (5 bases). Trimming removed 0 bases at V and 10 bases at J, with 12 bases between. CDR3 length: 13 amino acids. Per the germline V gene, CDR1 is MNHEY and CDR2 is SMNVEV (reference sequence). The CDR3 loop is CASSLSPPRVAFF. As DNA, the CDR3 is TGTGCCAGCAGTTTATCACCCCCCAGGGTAGCTTTCTTT.

This clone was detected a few times. V gene TRBV19 combines with J gene TRBJ1-1; 8 positions agree with TRBD1. Germline V gives CDR1 LNHDA, CDR2 SQIVND (reference sequence). J gave up 0 bases and V 3 bases, and 6 bases lay outside the gene matches. This CDR3 is built from 16 residues. Here the CDR3 reads CASSMDREGMNTEAFF. The DNA for the CDR3 is TGTGCCAGTAGTATGGACAGGGAGGGGATGAACACTGAAGCTTTCTTT.

This clone was observed once. The rearrangement joins TRBV11-2 to TRBJ2-1; no clear D gene. CDR1 is SGHAT, CDR2 FQNNGV, per germline. The length of the CDR3 is 14 residues. V shed 2 bases and J shed 7 bases, with 12 bases lying between them. The CDR3 DNA reads as TGTGCCAGCAGCTTATATCTCGAGATGAATGAGCAGTTCTTC. Translating it yields CASSLYLEMNEQFF. The whole variable domain, filled in from reference TRBV11-2 and TRBJ2-1, reads EAGVAQSPRYKIIEKRQSVAFWCNPISGHATLYWYQQILGQGPKLLIQFQNNGVVDDSQLPKDRFSAERLKGVDSTLKIQPAKLEDSAVYLCASSLYLEMNEQFFGPGTRLTVL.

This clone was seen once. V and J are TRBV4-1 and TRBJ2-3; a possible D gene is TRBD1 (6 bases). Trimming removed 8 bases from V and 6 bases from J, with 15 bases in between. Germline lookup yields CDR1 MGHRA and CDR2 YSYEKL. The CDR3 covers 13 residues. CDR3 nucleotides: TGCGCCAGCCTAGGGCTACAGGGCGATACGCAGTATTTT. Translation gives CASLGLQGDTQYF.

The rearrangement joins TRBV19 to TRBJ2-7; D not certain. The CDR3 extends over 11 amino acids. The ends were cut back, 5 bases at V and 4 bases at J, with 6 bases in the middle. Germline V gives CDR1 LNHDA, CDR2 SQIVND (reference sequence). DNA for the CDR3: TGTGCCAGTAGTGCAGGATACGAGCAGTACTTC. Translating gives CASSAGYEQYF.

The CDR3 sequence is CASSLGQLINEQFF. CDR3 sequence (DNA): TGTGCCAGCAGCTTGGGGCAGCTAATCAATGAGCAGTTCTTC. The chain joins TRBV7-2 to TRBJ2-1; the D gene is possibly TRBD1 (5 bases). CDR1 is SGHTA, CDR2 FQGNSA, per germline. The CDR3 totals 14 residues. V lost 3 bases, J lost 6 bases, and 12 bases lay in between. Full variable domain (rest looked up from reference TRBV7-2 and TRBJ2-1): GAGVSQSPSNKVTEKGKDVELRCDPISGHTALYWYRQSLGQGLEFLIYFQGNSAPDKSGLPSDRFSAERTGGSVSTLTIQRTQQEDSAVYLCASSLGQLINEQFFGPGTRLTVL.